What follows are 15 T cell receptor beta chains derived from one specimen sequenced in a study of blood T cells in healthy people across ages. Together with a sample-barcoded 5' primer, a J-beta primer mix was included in a second PCR lasting about 7 to 11 cycles. TCRdb passed the 5' RACE reads through MiXCR, listing each CDR3 protein once. The sample contains some 780,000 distinct CDR3 sequences, approximately 53% of which appear only once. Sequenced input: blood. Receptors originate from a man aged 35 to 55 in good health.

This clonotype came up once. The chain joins TRBV11-2 to TRBJ2-3; the match to TRBD2 covers 10 bases. CDR1 and CDR2 from the germline V gene are SGHAT and FQNNGV. Trimming took 7 bases from V and 3 from J; bases not matched to a gene: 7. This CDR3 comprises 15 residues. Here the CDR3 reads CASTGTSAMTDTQYF. The CDR3 DNA reads as TGTGCCAGCACCGGGACTAGCGCGATGACAGATACGCAGTATTTT.

The chain is built from TRBV2 and TRBJ2-7; tentatively, D is TRBD1 or TRBD2 (5 bases each). The end of the DNA aligns better with TRBJ2-5, so the J call may be wrong. There are 15 residues in the CDR3. Germline V CDR1 and CDR2: SNHLY, FYNNEI. The CDR3 DNA reads as TGTGCCACCGATGGGGGTAGTGGCCCTAAAGAGACCCAGTACTTC. Translated: CATDGGSGPKETQYF.

This clonotype has just one count. The chain recombines TRBV27 with TRBJ2-1; TRBD2 aligns across 8 bases. Germline V gene data show CDR1 as MNHEY and CDR2 as SMNVEV (reference sequence). V shed 4 bases and J 1 base; nucleotides not matched to a gene: 12. The CDR3 loop spans 18 amino acids. In DNA, the CDR3 is TGTGCCAGCAGTTCCCGGGGGGGGAGCGGGGGATCCTACAATGAGCAGTTCTTC. This gives the protein CASSSRGGSGGSYNEQFF.

A single count supports this clonotype. The rearrangement links TRBV30 to TRBJ2-2, with D hard to call. The CDR3 is 15 residues long. The ends were cut back, 0 bases at V and 1 base at J, with 9 bases in the middle. The germline CDR1 and CDR2 sequences are GTSNPN and SVGIG (reference sequence). The CDR3 here is CAWSVQSGNTGELFF. CDR3 nucleotides: TGTGCCTGGAGTGTACAGTCCGGGAACACCGGGGAGCTGTTTTTT.

The chain employs TRBV20-1 and TRBJ2-3; TRBD2 aligns across 8 bases. Trimming removed 3 bases from V and 2 bases from J; junction bases left unmatched: 7. This CDR3 is 15 amino acids long. Germline CDR1 and CDR2: DFQATT and SNEGSKA (reference sequence). In nucleotides, the CDR3 is TGCAGTGCTAGGCCAACTAGCGGTTACACAGATACGCAGTATTTT. Translating gives CSARPTSGYTDTQYF.

This clonotype was observed a handful of times. This rearrangement joins TRBV5-5 to TRBJ2-7; 10 bases line up with TRBD1. Germline CDR1 is SGHKS and CDR2 is YYEKEE (reference sequence). CDR3 length equals 14 residues. V shed 3 bases, J shed 7 bases, and the junction held 7 bases outside the gene matches. CDR3 loop: CASSSTGGRVEQYF. The CDR3 region has the DNA TGTGCCAGCAGCTCGACAGGGGGCCGCGTAGAGCAGTACTTC. Combining the CDR3 with reference TRBV5-5 and TRBJ2-7 gives the whole variable domain DAGVTQSPTHLIKTRGQQVTLRCSPISGHKSVSWYQQVLGQGPQFIFQYYEKEERGRGNFPDRFSARQFPNYSSELNVNALLLGDSALYLCASSSTGGRVEQYFGPGTRLTVT.

J is TRBJ1-2 and V is TRBV12-3 or TRBV12-4; D gene unclear. CDR3 size: 14 residues. The CDR3 spells CACSLAGINYGYTF. The CDR3 nucleotides read TGTGCGTGCAGTTTAGCCGGGATTAACTATGGCTACACCTTC.

The genes are TRBV3-1 and TRBJ2-7; a possible D gene is TRBD1 (6 bases). Germline-derived CDR1 and CDR2 are LGHDT and YNNKEL (reference sequence). Trimming cost V 4 bases and J 0 bases, with 13 bases left between them. CDR3 size: 15 residues. The DNA for the CDR3 is TGTGCCAGCAGCCCCCTGACAGGAGTCTCCTACGAGCAGTACTTC. This sequence encodes CASSPLTGVSYEQYF.

The V call is TRBV11-2, the J call TRBJ2-5, with D perhaps matching TRBD1 or TRBD2 (5 bases each). Germline values: CDR1 SGHAT, CDR2 FQNNGV. The CDR3 is 12 amino acids. The ends were cut back, 1 base at V and 11 bases at J, with 11 bases in the middle. CDR3 region: CASSLAGRQQYF. The CDR3 nucleotides read TGTGCCAGCAGCTTAGCGGGGCGCCAGCAGTACTTC.

This clonotype has only one observation. J is TRBJ2-3 and V is TRBV29-1, with D perhaps TRBD2 (6 bases). The CDR3 consists of 12 residues. V lost 7 bases to trimming and J lost 2 bases, with 10 bases between them. Per the germline V gene, CDR1 is SQVTM and CDR2 is ANQGSEA. CDR3 loop: CSGGEYTDTQYF. The CDR3 DNA follows: TGCAGCGGCGGGGAATACACAGATACGCAGTATTTT.

The gene calls are TRBV2 and TRBJ1-1; a weak D match, TRBD1 (5 bases). The germline CDR1 and CDR2 sequences are SNHLY and FYNNEI. This CDR3 is 14 amino acids long. V was cut by 5 bases and J by 6 bases, with 16 bases left in between. The CDR3 sequence: CASSPRGVNAEAFF. The CDR3, as DNA: TGTGCCAGCAGTCCAAGGGGAGTTAACGCTGAAGCTTTCTTT.

The chain joins TRBV29-1 to TRBJ2-5; 10 nucleotides match TRBD2. The V gene end was trimmed by 7 bases and the J gene end by 2 bases; junction bases not matched to a gene: 7. This CDR3 comprises 14 residues. Per germline, CDR1 SQVTM and CDR2 ANQGSEA. Here the CDR3 reads CSGIKLAGQETQYF. Here the CDR3 DNA reads TGCAGCGGAATAAAACTAGCGGGACAAGAGACCCAGTACTTC.

This clonotype was detected a few times. The genes are TRBV27 and TRBJ2-5, with 11 positions matching TRBD1. This CDR3 has 13 amino acids. Germline CDR1 is MNHEY and CDR2 is SMNVEV (reference sequence). Losses at the gene ends were 4 bases for V and 7 bases for J; bases not matched to a gene: 2. CDR3 nucleotide sequence: TGTGCCAGCAGTTCGGGACAGGGGGGGACCCAGTACTTC. This codes for CASSSGQGGTQYF.

V and J are TRBV14 and TRBJ2-1; TRBD1 is a possible D gene (6 bases). The CDR3 is 16 residues long. Germline CDR1 and CDR2: SGHDN and FVKESK. The V and J ends lost 8 bases and 0 bases respectively, with 17 bases between them. The CDR3 sequence is CASHRTAGSSYNEQFF. Here the CDR3 DNA reads TGTGCCAGCCACCGGACAGCAGGTTCCTCCTACAATGAGCAGTTCTTC.

This clonotype was observed a handful of times. The CDR3 loop reads CASSSLGESYKNIQYF. Here the CDR3 DNA reads TGTGCCAGCAGTTCATTGGGGGAGTCCTACAAAAACATTCAGTACTTC. The chain links TRBV12-3 or TRBV12-4 to TRBJ2-4; perhaps D is TRBD1 or TRBD2 (5 bases each). The CDR3 has 16 amino acids. V was trimmed by 4 bases and J by 3 bases, leaving 16 bases between them.